These 31 T cell receptor beta chains were all obtained from the same sample, sequenced in a study of cytomegalovirus exposure and HLA in healthy donors (dated by TCRdb to about 2017). The protocol used for the library was the immunoSEQ multiplex PCR assay. For the multiplex PCR, a mixture combining 60 forward primers for TCR Vbeta segments and 13 reverse primers for TCR Jbeta segments was used. TCRdb provides this immuneACCESS table in a form limited to in-frame rearrangements. Some clones are lacking; in checked studies, under half of them reflect an unresolved V gene, and why the rest are absent is not known. The sample table shows 200,000 to 250,000 clones, and 75% to 90% are seen once. Under 0.85% of the sample is taken by the ten largest. The specimen was PBMCs. Receptors were obtained from a boy aged 2 to 9 in good health and CMV-seronegative.

To note about this clone: The junction departs from the called germline gene at one end, perhaps through a read error. The CDR3 loop reads CSSSLFSGKATYEQYF. As DNA, the CDR3 is TGTTCCAGCAGCTTATTTTCAGGAAAAGCCACCTACGAGCAGTACTTC. The chain joins TRBV7-9 to TRBJ2-7; D gene unclear. From germline, CDR1 is SEHNR and CDR2 FQNEAQ (reference sequence). The CDR3 spans 16 residues.

This rearrangement joins TRBV29-1 to TRBJ1-2, with 10 bases fitting TRBD1. J lost 8 bases, V lost 7 bases, and 13 bases had no gene match. Germline CDR1 reads SQVTM; CDR2 reads ANQGSEA. CDR3 length equals 14 residues. The CDR3 region is CSAGVDRGQSGYTF. As DNA, the CDR3 is TGCAGCGCTGGCGTTGACAGGGGGCAATCAGGCTACACCTTC.

This rearrangement joins TRBV7-9 to TRBJ2-1; 8 nucleotides match TRBD1. Per germline, CDR1 SEHNR and CDR2 FQNEAQ (reference sequence). CDR3 length: 14 amino acids. V lost 1 base and J lost 7; bases outside the gene matches: 3. CDR3 amino acids: CASSLGTGSNEQFF. The CDR3 DNA reads as TGTGCCAGCAGCTTAGGGACAGGGAGTAATGAGCAGTTCTTC.

The rearrangement links TRBV19 to TRBJ2-7, with TRBD2 matching 8 bases. The V and J ends lost 5 bases and 4 bases, in that order; junction bases with no gene match: 13. Germline CDR1 and CDR2: LNHDA and SQIVND (reference sequence). The CDR3 extends over 16 amino acids. DNA for the CDR3: TGTGCCAGTAGTGCCGCGGGGGGCCATCCGATGTACGAGCAGTACTTC. Translated, it gives CASSAAGGHPMYEQYF.

This clone was seen a single time. The rearrangement joins TRBV5-4 to TRBJ2-3; D gene unclear. Between the trimmed V and J ends, which lost 4 bases and 2 bases, there was a span of 5 bases. Germline CDR1 and CDR2: SGHNT and YYREEE (reference sequence). The CDR3 extends over 12 amino acids. CDR3 sequence (DNA): TGTGCCAGCAGCCTAGACACAGATACGCAGTATTTT. Translating gives CASSLDTDTQYF.

The V call is TRBV30, the J call TRBJ2-1; 13 bases agree with TRBD2. V gave up 1 base and J gave up 6 bases; unmatched junction bases: 3. The CDR3 totals 15 residues. CDR1 and CDR2 (germline): GTSNPN, SVGIG (reference sequence). The CDR3 protein is CAWSDGTSGANEQFF. The CDR3 DNA reads TGTGCCTGGAGTGACGGGACTAGCGGGGCCAATGAGCAGTTCTTC.

This rearrangement joins TRBV19 to TRBJ1-4, with D maybe TRBD1 (6 bases). The CDR3 runs 12 residues. The germline CDR1 and CDR2 sequences are LNHDA and SQIVND (reference sequence). V gave up 5 bases and J gave up 7 bases, with 8 bases separating them. The CDR3 spells CASSARGEKLFF. In DNA, the CDR3 is TGTGCCAGTAGTGCCAGGGGTGAAAAACTGTTTTTT.

The chain uses TRBV20-1 and TRBJ1-1, with D uncertain. Germline V gene data show CDR1 as DFQATT and CDR2 as SNEGSKA (reference sequence). The CDR3 has 11 residues. V lost 5 bases to trimming and J lost 4 bases, with 8 bases between them. CDR3 in amino acids: CSAPLSTEAFF. CDR3 sequence (DNA): TGCAGTGCTCCCTTGAGCACTGAAGCTTTCTTT.

This clone is a singleton in its sample. V usage is TRBV7-2 and J usage is TRBJ2-7, with TRBD2 as a possible D gene (6 bases). The CDR3 totals 16 residues. The ends were cut back, 1 base at V and 1 base at J, with 14 bases in the middle. Per the germline V gene, CDR1 is SGHTA and CDR2 is FQGNSA. Here the CDR3 reads CASSLEMGGASYEQYF. The CDR3 region has the DNA TGTGCCAGCAGCTTAGAGATGGGGGGAGCTTCCTACGAGCAGTACTTC.

V gene TRBV15 combines with J gene TRBJ1-1; D perhaps matches TRBD1 (6 bases). In germline, CDR1 is LNHNV, CDR2 YYDKDF (reference sequence). V lost 0 bases, J lost 11 bases, and 22 bases lay in between. The CDR3 contains 16 residues. DNA for the CDR3: TGTGCCACCAGCAGAGATCGTGTGGTGTTGGGACAAATGGCTTTCTTT. Protein sequence: CATSRDRVVLGQMAFF. Using reference TRBV15 and TRBJ1-1 for the parts outside the CDR3, the full variable domain is DAMVIQNPRYQVTQFGKPVTLSCSQTLNHNVMYWYQQKSSQAPKLLFHYYDKDFNNEADTPDNFQSRRPNTSFCFLDIRSPGLGDTAMYLCATSRDRVVLGQMAFFGQGTRLTVV.

The chain couples TRBV5-6 to TRBJ2-3, with a tentative D call TRBD2 (6 bases). V lost 4 bases and J 8 bases, leaving 17 bases between the germline ends. The germline gives CDR1 SGHDT, CDR2 YYEEEE. CDR3 length: 14 residues. The CDR3 reads CASSPPWGEGTQYF. The CDR3 nucleotides read TGTGCCAGCAGCCCCCCGTGGGGGGAAGGTACGCAGTATTTT.

The rearrangement links TRBV28 to TRBJ1-3, with D hard to call. The CDR3 has 16 residues. V lost 1 base and J lost 7, with 17 bases in between. CDR1 MDHEN and CDR2 SYDVKM come from the germline V gene. CDR3 sequence reads: CASSLLSGSRENTIYF. In DNA form, the CDR3 reads TGTGCCAGCAGTTTATTATCGGGGTCCCGAGAGAACACCATATATTTT.

This chain joins TRBV5-1 and TRBJ1-2, with TRBD1 as a possible D gene (6 bases). The ends were cut back, 0 bases at V and 4 bases at J, with 10 bases in the middle. This CDR3 is built from 14 residues. In germline, CDR1 is SGHRS, CDR2 YFSETQ. The CDR3 loop reads CASSLEGDTYGYTF. The CDR3, as DNA: TGCGCCAGCAGCTTGGAAGGGGACACCTATGGCTACACCTTC.

The chain employs TRBV4-1 and TRBJ2-1; 10 bases map to TRBD2. The CDR3 sequence is 15 residues long. In germline, CDR1 is MGHRA, CDR2 YSYEKL. J gave up 1 base and V 4 bases, and 1 base lay outside the gene matches. DNA of the CDR3: TGCGCCAGCAGCCCTAGCGGGGGATCCTACAATGAGCAGTTCTTC. It yields the protein CASSPSGGSYNEQFF.

V gene TRBV19 combines with J gene TRBJ2-7, with D maybe TRBD1 (5 bases). Germline CDR1 and CDR2: LNHDA and SQIVND (reference sequence). The CDR3 has 14 residues. Trimming took 3 bases from V and 3 from J, leaving 12 bases between them. The CDR3 sequence is CASSIGLGRYEQYF. CDR3 nucleotide sequence: TGTGCCAGTAGTATCGGGTTGGGGCGCTACGAGCAGTACTTC.

This chain's CDR3 is CAISAGRNEQFF. CDR3 nucleotide sequence: TGTGCCATCAGCGCGGGGAGGAATGAGCAGTTCTTC. V is TRBV10-3 and J is TRBJ2-1, with a possible D match to TRBD2 (6 bases). Trimming stripped 6 bases from V and 7 bases from J, with 10 bases between. Germline V gene sequence: CDR1 ENHRY, CDR2 SYGVKD. The CDR3 length is 12 residues.

V is TRBV5-6 and J is TRBJ2-5, with 8 bases lining up with TRBD2. CDR3 size: 15 residues. Germline V gives CDR1 SGHDT, CDR2 YYEEEE. J gave up 1 base and V 4 bases, and 6 bases lay outside the gene matches. The CDR3 protein is CASSHGTRSQETQYF. The CDR3 DNA reads TGTGCCAGCAGCCACGGGACTAGGTCCCAAGAGACCCAGTACTTC.

J is TRBJ1-2 and V is TRBV6-1; D ambiguous. Germline lookup yields CDR1 MNHNS and CDR2 SASEGT. CDR3 length: 13 amino acids. Trimming stripped 3 bases from V and 8 bases from J, with 13 bases between. The CDR3 spells CASSDGSSGGYTF. CDR3 DNA: TGTGCCAGCAGTGATGGGTCTTCGGGAGGCTACACCTTC.

The gene calls are TRBV30 and TRBJ1-4, with D possibly being TRBD1 (5 bases). The germline gives CDR1 GTSNPN, CDR2 SVGIG (reference sequence). The ends were cut back, 0 bases at V and 5 bases at J, with 16 bases in the middle. This CDR3 is built from 16 residues. The CDR3 DNA reads as TGTGCCTGGAGTGTCAAGGGTGGGGCTGTAAATGAAAAACTGTTTTTT. Translation: CAWSVKGGAVNEKLFF.

A single count supports this clone. This rearrangement joins TRBV2 to TRBJ2-1, with 10 bases matching TRBD2. The V and J ends lost 3 bases and 9 bases, in that order; junction bases with no gene match: 8. CDR3 size: 15 residues. Per the germline V gene, CDR1 is SNHLY and CDR2 is FYNNEI. DNA of the CDR3: TGTGCCAGCAGTGATGGGCTAGCGGGAGAAGGTGAGCAGTTCTTC. It yields the protein CASSDGLAGEGEQFF.

The genes are TRBV6-1 and TRBJ1-5; no clear D. The germline V and J ends were trimmed by 2 bases and 6 bases, with 5 bases remaining between them. CDR1 and CDR2 from the germline V gene are MNHNS and SASEGT. The CDR3 is 12 amino acids. The CDR3 DNA follows: TGTGCCAGCAGTGAATGGGCTCAGCCCCAGCATTTT. Encoded protein: CASSEWAQPQHF.

This chain uses TRBV19 with TRBJ1-1, with 8 bases that match TRBD1. V was pared by 3 bases and J by 5 bases, with 8 bases of the junction left unmatched. Germline V gene data show CDR1 as LNHDA and CDR2 as SQIVND (reference sequence). CDR3 length: 15 amino acids. This chain's CDR3 is CASSIGRGPVTEAFF. The CDR3 nucleotides are TGTGCCAGTAGTATTGGCAGGGGGCCGGTGACTGAAGCTTTCTTT. The full variable domain, completed using reference TRBV19 and TRBJ1-1, is DGGITQSPKYLFRKEGQNVTLSCEQNLNHDAMYWYRQDPGQGLRLIYYSQIVNDFQKGDIAEGYSVSREKKESFPLTVTSAQKNPTAFYLCASSIGRGPVTEAFFGQGTRLTVV.

The chain links TRBV5-1 to TRBJ1-5; 9 nucleotides line up with TRBD1. Trimming cost V 0 bases and J 7 bases; bases outside gene matches: 5. The CDR3 has 15 amino acids. CDR1 and CDR2 (germline): SGHRS, YFSETQ. The CDR3 sequence is CASSLGGQGRQPQHF. In DNA form, the CDR3 reads TGCGCCAGCAGCTTGGGGGGACAGGGTCGGCAGCCCCAGCATTTT.

The sample holds one count of this clone. Additional DNA sequences in this sample encode the identical CDR3. CDR3 sequence reads: CASSPGLATDTQYF. The CDR3 DNA reads TGTGCCAGCAGCCCGGGACTAGCGACAGATACGCAGTATTTT. This chain uses TRBV7-2 with TRBJ2-3; TRBD2 agrees at 10 bases. This CDR3 contains 14 residues. Germline CDR1 and CDR2: SGHTA and FQGNSA. Losses at the gene ends were 5 bases for V and 3 bases for J; bases not matched to a gene: 2.

The V and J genes are TRBV23-1 and TRBJ1-5; D is possibly TRBD1 (5 bases). TRBV23-1 falls under the ORF class, with uncertain function. This CDR3 spans 19 amino acids. The V end lost 6 bases, the J end lost 2 bases, and 26 bases lay between the germline ends. Here the CDR3 DNA reads TGCGCCAGCAGGAATCCTAAAGGGACTGCACGTGGTCGCAATCAGCCCCAGCATTTT. This codes for CASRNPKGTARGRNQPQHF.

V is TRBV5-4 and J is TRBJ1-4, with D uncertain. Germline assignment: CDR1 SGHNT and CDR2 YYREEE (reference sequence). This CDR3 is 13 amino acids long. V was shortened by 3 bases and J by 4 bases, with 7 bases between the two germline ends. The CDR3 loop reads CASSYRYNEKLFF. DNA of the CDR3: TGTGCCAGCAGCTACAGATATAATGAAAAACTGTTTTTT. Based on the CDR3 plus reference TRBV5-4 and TRBJ1-4, the full variable domain is ETGVTQSPTHLIKTRGQQVTLRCSSQSGHNTVSWYQQALGQGPQFIFQYYREEENGRGNFPPRFSGLQFPNYSSELNVNALELDDSALYLCASSYRYNEKLFFGSGTQLSVL.

The rearrangement uses TRBV7-9 and TRBJ2-2; 10 bases align to TRBD1. V shed 5 bases, J shed 6 bases, and the junction held 6 bases outside the gene matches. Germline V gene sequence: CDR1 SEHNR, CDR2 FQNEAQ (reference sequence). The CDR3 has 15 residues. DNA of the CDR3: TGTGCCAGCAGCCCCGGGACAGGGGTGTCCGGGGAGCTGTTTTTT. Translating gives CASSPGTGVSGELFF. Drawing the rest from reference TRBV7-9 and TRBJ2-2, the complete variable domain is DTGVSQNPRHKITKRGQNVTFRCDPISEHNRLYWYRQTLGQGPEFLTYFQNEAQLEKSRLLSDRFSAERPKGSFSTLEIQRTEQGDSAMYLCASSPGTGVSGELFFGEGSRLTVL.

V usage is TRBV2 and J usage is TRBJ2-5; 9 bases line up with TRBD2. The CDR3 length is 12 residues. Germline V gene sequence: CDR1 SNHLY, CDR2 FYNNEI. V gave up 6 bases and J gave up 5 bases; unmatched junction bases: 1. The CDR3 protein is CASRGLAETQYF. The CDR3 DNA is TGTGCCAGCAGAGGACTAGCGGAGACCCAGTACTTC.

The chain employs TRBV2 and TRBJ1-4, with D unclear. Germline assignment: CDR1 SNHLY and CDR2 FYNNEI. The length of the CDR3 is 17 residues. V lost 5 bases and J 0 bases, leaving 16 bases between the germline ends. Here the CDR3 reads CASSPRGRSPTNEKLFF. The CDR3 nucleotides read TGTGCCAGCAGTCCCCGGGGTCGGTCCCCAACTAATGAAAAACTGTTTTTT.

The CDR3, as DNA: TGTGCCAGCAGCTCCTTGACCGGGGAGCAGTTCTTC. This translates into CASSSLTGEQFF. V and J are TRBV7-9 and TRBJ2-1; D gene uncertain. Trimming shortened V by 4 bases and J by 10 bases, and 11 bases separated the two germline ends. This CDR3 spans 12 amino acids. The V gene's germline CDR1 is SEHNR and CDR2 FQNEAQ (reference sequence).

This chain joins TRBV5-4 and TRBJ2-2, with TRBD2 matching over 8 bases. CDR3 length equals 17 residues. The J segment lost 5 bases and the V segment lost 4 bases, leaving 13 bases of the junction unmatched. Per the germline V gene, CDR1 is SGHNT and CDR2 is YYREEE (reference sequence). CDR3 DNA: TGTGCCAGCAGCCCCTTGGGGGCGGGAGGAAGAACCGGGGAGCTGTTTTTT. Encoded protein: CASSPLGAGGRTGELFF.